This TCR beta chain was found in a study of T-cell reconstitution after alpha-beta-depleted transplantation in children. Study-wide results and limits: About two months after transplant, alpha-beta T cells reportedly came from several hundred expanded graft clones. Some patients' high day-60 TCRbeta diversity was traced to surviving recipient T cells and thymic progenitors. Counts and diversity of T cells one year after transplant came mostly from newly produced T cells.

CDR1 is SEHNR, CDR2 FQNEAQ, per germline (reference sequence). The CDR3 loop spans 14 amino acids. The ends were cut back, 1 base at V and 0 bases at J, with 6 bases in the middle. Preparation of the TCRbeta library involved a method that used unique molecular identifiers. TCRdb processed the PCR reads anew with MiXCR; each CDR3 protein has one entry. Of a few hundred thousand distinct CDR3 sequences listed, roughly 10% were seen once; the top ten hold about 20%. This clonotype was recorded many times. Its antigen is unidentified. The chain has TRBV7-9 and TRBJ2-5; D is undetermined. This clonotype was sampled from a male patient between 2 and 15 years old who had a stem cell transplant for chronic granulomatous disease, so the T cells may come from the graft donor. The sequences come from peripheral blood, collected 180 days after TCRalphabeta/CD19-depleted stem cell transplant. CDR3 in DNA: TGTGCCAGCAGCTTAGAGGGTAACCAAGAGACCCAGTACTTC. Encoded protein: CASSLEGNQETQYF.